The rows below give T cell receptor beta chains drawn from one sample of a study of CD8 T cells in Susac syndrome. TCRdb analysed the immunoSEQ multiplex PCR reads with MiXCR anew, one entry per CDR3 protein. The table records under 200,000 distinct CDR3 sequences, 90% to 95% of them present only once. Specimen: CD4+ T cells from PBMCs. The source is a human donor with Susac syndrome. Both conserved end residues are part of each CDR3. Each record gives: D gene, J gene, clone size, V gene, CDR3 protein, CDR3 DNA. D genes are given only for firm matches. The size of a clone is reported for some rows only, either as once, few or many, or as a class for expanded clones.

NA | TRBJ1-1 | NA | TRBV2 | CASRDPIETGTEAFF | TGTGCCAGCCGGGACCCGATTGAAACGGGCACTGAAGCTTTCTTT
NA | TRBJ1-1 | NA | TRBV5-6 | CASSPDLSAGEAFF | TGTGCCAGCAGCCCGGATCTATCCGCGGGTGAAGCTTTCTTT
TRBD1 | TRBJ1-3 | NA | TRBV5-1 | CASSLRPGTAGNTIYF | TGCGCCAGCAGCTTGCGCCCCGGGACAGCTGGAAACACCATATATTTT
NA | TRBJ2-5 | NA | TRBV7-8 | CASSSADSGVQETQYF | TGTGCCAGCAGCTCCGCGGACAGCGGGGTCCAAGAGACCCAGTACTTC
NA | TRBJ2-7 | NA | TRBV5-1 | CASSLEGASGWLGGEQYF | TGCGCCAGCAGCTTGGAGGGCGCCTCTGGCTGGCTCGGGGGCGAGCAGTACTTC
NA | TRBJ2-1 | NA | TRBV15 | CATSSGRDPSYNEQFF | TGTGCCACCAGCAGCGGGCGGGACCCCTCCTACAATGAGCAGTTCTTC
TRBD1 | TRBJ2-7 | NA | TRBV27 | CASSFFMTGSCEQYF | TGTGCCAGCAGTTTTTTCATGACAGGGTCCTGCGAGCAGTACTTC
NA | TRBJ2-6 | once | TRBV19 | CASRESPGANVLTF | TGTGCCAGTAGGGAATCGCCCGGGGCCAACGTCCTGACTTTC
NA | TRBJ2-7 | NA | TRBV6-6 | CASSRRPSGNDEQYF | TGTGCCAGCAGTCGACGACCCTCGGGGAACGACGAGCAGTACTTC
TRBD2 | TRBJ2-5 | NA | TRBV7-9 | CASSLPSGSTETQYF | TGTGCCAGCAGCTTGCCTAGCGGGAGTACGGAGACCCAGTACTTC
NA | TRBJ2-7 | NA | TRBV10-2 | CASSRNELGSYEQYF | TGCGCCAGCTCCCGGAATGAGTTAGGGTCCTACGAGCAGTACTTC
NA | TRBJ2-3 | NA | TRBV2 | CASSERGARDTQYF | TGTGCCAGCAGTGAAAGGGGGGCCCGAGATACGCAGTATTTT
NA | TRBJ2-5 | NA | TRBV5-4 | CASSEDYSETQYF | TGTGCCAGCAGCGAGGACTATTCCGAGACCCAGTACTTC
TRBD2 | TRBJ2-1 | NA | TRBV4-1 | CASSQVSGSILSYNEQFF | TGCGCCAGCAGCCAAGTTAGCGGGAGTATCTTGAGCTACAATGAGCAGTTCTTC
TRBD1 | TRBJ2-2 | NA | TRBV4-1 | CASSPNDRAQAGELFF | TGCGCCAGCAGCCCTAACGACAGGGCACAGGCCGGGGAGCTGTTTTTT
NA | TRBJ1-5 | few | TRBV3-1 | CASSQGNQPQHF | TGTGCCAGCAGCCAGGGCAATCAGCCCCAGCATTTT
NA | TRBJ2-2 | NA | TRBV25-1 | CASSALNTGELFF | TGTGCCAGCAGTGCTTTGAACACCGGGGAGCTGTTTTTT